The 32 T cell receptor beta chains listed next were all sequenced from one sample in a study of T cells in Graves' hyperthyroidism and ophthalmopathy. Regions amplified from RNA transcripts were the TCR beta CDR3 regions. In the first-round RT-PCR of the TCR CDR3, the HTBI primer set was used. MiXCR, applied by TCRdb to the multiplex PCR reads, yields one record per CDR3 protein. The repertoire holds roughly 500,000 distinct CDR3 sequences, with approximately 25% as singletons. Material: blood. All receptors come from a woman aged 30 to 39 with Graves' ophthalmopathy.

This clonotype was found many times. The V and J genes are TRBV19 and TRBJ2-4; D is perhaps TRBD1 (5 bases). The CDR3 spans 13 residues. V lost 10 bases to trimming and J lost 6 bases, with 16 bases between them. The germline V gene encodes CDR1 LNHDA and CDR2 SQIVND (reference sequence). CDR3 sequence reads: CATTGSVGNIQYF. The CDR3 DNA reads TGTGCCACCACAGGATCCGTAGGAAACATTCAGTACTTC.

This clonotype was counted at least ten times. V usage is TRBV18 and J usage is TRBJ1-2; D not resolved. Germline lookup yields CDR1 KGHSH and CDR2 LQKENI. The CDR3 runs 15 residues. The V end lost 2 bases, the J end lost 5 bases, and 15 bases lay between the germline ends. This chain's CDR3 is CASSPKSASYYGYTF. The CDR3 nucleotides read TGTGCCAGCTCACCAAAATCGGCATCCTATTATGGCTACACCTTC.

The chain uses TRBV6-1 and TRBJ1-1; D is unclear. Germline V gene sequence: CDR1 MNHNS, CDR2 SASEGT. The germline V and J ends were trimmed by 0 bases and 11 bases, with 13 bases remaining between them. The CDR3 contains 13 residues. Here the CDR3 reads CASSEAQKKMAFF. In DNA, the CDR3 is TGTGCCAGCAGTGAAGCGCAAAAGAAGATGGCTTTCTTT.

This clonotype came up many times. The J gene is TRBJ2-7, the V gene TRBV12-3 or TRBV12-4; D perhaps matches TRBD1 (6 bases). This CDR3 is built from 15 residues. The germline V and J ends were trimmed by 3 bases and 0 bases, with 12 bases remaining between them. The CDR3 region is CASSFRQDRSYEQYF. Here the CDR3 DNA reads TGTGCCAGCAGTTTTCGACAGGACCGCTCCTACGAGCAGTACTTC.

In its sample, this clonotype was seen a few times. The chain carries TRBV4-1 and TRBJ1-1; D call uncertain. The CDR3 spans 14 residues. Germline CDR1 reads MGHRA; CDR2 reads YSYEKL. The ends were cut back, 2 bases at V and 0 bases at J, with 7 bases in the middle. CDR3 coding DNA: TGCGCCAGCAGCCAACCGGATCTGAACACTGAAGCTTTCTTT. Residues: CASSQPDLNTEAFF.

This clonotype was detected ten times or more. The chain uses TRBV30 and TRBJ2-7; D is perhaps TRBD1 (6 bases). The length of the CDR3 is 12 residues. Germline CDR1 GTSNPN, CDR2 SVGIG (reference sequence). V gave up 3 bases and J gave up 2 bases, with 8 bases separating them. The CDR3 coding sequence is TGTGCCTGGAGCACAGGGACCTACGAGCAGTACTTC. Residues: CAWSTGTYEQYF.

The CDR3 bases are TGTGCCAGCAGCCCTAGTTCTAGCGGGAGCAACACCTCCTACGAGCAGTACTTC. Translating it yields CASSPSSSGSNTSYEQYF. V is TRBV7-4 and J is TRBJ2-7, with TRBD2 identical over 10 bases. The J segment lost 0 bases and the V segment lost 5 bases, leaving 13 bases of the junction unmatched. Germline CDR1 SGHVT, CDR2 SQSDAQ. The CDR3 is 18 amino acids.

The chain couples TRBV9 to TRBJ1-2; D call uncertain. The V and J ends lost 0 bases and 6 bases respectively, with 9 bases between them. The germline CDR1 and CDR2 sequences are SGDLS and YYNGEE. The CDR3 length is 13 residues. The CDR3 reads CASSVVLSHGYTF. The CDR3 region has the DNA TGTGCCAGCAGCGTAGTATTAAGCCATGGCTACACCTTC. The entire variable domain, with the rest obtained from reference TRBV9 and TRBJ1-2, is as follows: DSGVTQTPKHLITATGQRVTLRCSPRSGDLSVYWYQQSLDQGLQFLIQYYNGEERAKGNILERFSAQQFPDLHSELNLSSLELGDSALYFCASSVVLSHGYTFGSGTRLTVV.

In its sample, this clonotype was seen many times. V gene TRBV10-3 combines with J gene TRBJ1-5; the D is unclear. Germline loops: CDR1 ENHRY, CDR2 SYGVKD. V gave up 4 bases and J gave up 7 bases, with 2 bases separating them. CDR3 size: 10 residues. The CDR3 is CAISGQPQHF. CDR3 DNA sequence: TGTGCCATCAGTGGACAGCCCCAGCATTTT.

This clonotype was picked up many times. The chain links TRBV7-2 to TRBJ1-5; D possibly corresponds to TRBD1 (5 bases). CDR3 length: 13 residues. Between the trimmed V and J ends, which lost 3 bases and 6 bases, there was a span of 9 bases. The germline CDR1 and CDR2 sequences are SGHTA and FQGNSA. The CDR3 DNA is TGTGCCAGCAGCTTGGCAGGGACTCAGCCCCAGCATTTT. Its protein product is CASSLAGTQPQHF. Variable domain in full (rest from reference TRBV7-2 and TRBJ1-5): GAGVSQSPSNKVTEKGKDVELRCDPISGHTALYWYRQSLGQGLEFLIYFQGNSAPDKSGLPSDRFSAERTGGSVSTLTIQRTQQEDSAVYLCASSLAGTQPQHFGDGTRLSIL.

This clonotype was seen ten or more times. The chain recombines TRBV12-3 or TRBV12-4 with TRBJ2-7; TRBD1 aligns across 7 bases. After removal of 5 bases from V and 6 bases from J, the junction contained 4 bases not matched to a gene. CDR3 length: 12 amino acids. The CDR3 DNA reads TGTGCCAGCAGTGGGTGGACAGGCGAGCAGTACTTC. This codes for CASSGWTGEQYF.

At least ten counts were recorded for this clonotype. CDR3: CATSALGPNGELFF. CDR3 coding DNA: TGTGCCACCAGTGCCCTGGGGCCGAACGGGGAGCTGTTTTTT. V and J are TRBV24-1 and TRBJ2-2; D perhaps matches TRBD1 (5 bases). This CDR3 region has 14 residues. Deletions cut 5 bases from V and 7 bases from J, with 13 bases between. The germline V gene has CDR1 KGHDR and CDR2 SFDVKD.

At least ten counts were recorded for this clonotype. CDR3 sequence (DNA): TGTGCCAGCAGTTTACTGGGGGCCCAAGAGACCCAGTACTTC. Protein: CASSLLGAQETQYF. The chain is built from TRBV28 and TRBJ2-5; weak D call: TRBD1 (6 bases). V was pared by 2 bases and J by 1 base, with 8 bases between. The CDR3 is 14 amino acids. Germline V gene sequence: CDR1 MDHEN, CDR2 SYDVKM.

The table lists this clonotype with a few counts. The V and J genes are TRBV19 and TRBJ1-5, with a weak D call TRBD1 (5 bases). Germline loops: CDR1 LNHDA, CDR2 SQIVND (reference sequence). This CDR3 has 14 residues. Trimming took 11 bases from V and 3 from J, leaving 17 bases between them. The CDR3: CAVSDRQSNQPQHF. DNA for the CDR3: TGTGCCGTATCAGATCGACAGTCCAATCAGCCCCAGCATTTT.

Only one count was recorded for this clonotype. The chain has TRBV20-1 and TRBJ2-7, with D unresolved. Germline V gives CDR1 DFQATT, CDR2 SNEGSKA (reference sequence). This CDR3 is 13 amino acids long. V dropped 5 bases and J dropped 0 bases, with 11 bases sitting between them. In DNA, the CDR3 is TGCAGTGCTCGACACAAAAGCTCCTACGAGCAGTACTTC. Amino acid sequence: CSARHKSSYEQYF.

This clonotype has ten or more counts. V and J are TRBV6-2 or TRBV6-3 and TRBJ1-5; D is possibly TRBD1 (5 bases). CDR1 and CDR2 (germline): MNHEY, SVGEGT. This CDR3 is built from 15 residues. The V and J ends lost 2 bases and 6 bases respectively, with 14 bases between them. CDR3 sequence reads: CASSYTTLGVQPQHF. CDR3 DNA: TGTGCCAGCAGTTACACGACCTTAGGGGTTCAGCCCCAGCATTTT.

This chain uses TRBV6-2 or TRBV6-3 with TRBJ1-5; unclear D gene. V was cut by 6 bases and J by 0 bases, with 9 bases left in between. The CDR3 is 14 amino acids. CDR1 and CDR2 from the germline V gene are MNHEY and SVGEGT. The CDR3 protein is CASSPFLSNQPQHF. The DNA of the CDR3 is TGTGCCAGCAGCCCTTTCCTTAGCAATCAGCCCCAGCATTTT.

This clonotype was seen many times. J is TRBJ2-7 and V is TRBV28; TRBD2 matches 11 bases. The germline V gene encodes CDR1 MDHEN and CDR2 SYDVKM. There are 14 residues in the CDR3. The trim removed 7 bases at V and 6 bases at J, leaving 8 bases unmatched. The CDR3 region is CASILSGGVGEQYF. The DNA for the CDR3 is TGTGCCAGCATACTTAGCGGGGGGGTAGGCGAGCAGTACTTC. Complete variable domain (other parts from reference TRBV28 and TRBJ2-7): DVKVTQSSRYLVKRTGEKVFLECVQDMDHENMFWYRQDPGLGLRLIYFSYDVKMKEKGDIPEGYSVSREKKERFSLILESASTNQTSMYLCASILSGGVGEQYFGPGTRLTVT.

The sample holds many counts of this clonotype. The V gene is TRBV20-1, the J gene TRBJ1-1, with 10 bases lining up with TRBD1. Per germline, CDR1 DFQATT and CDR2 SNEGSKA (reference sequence). J gave up 4 bases and V 5 bases, and 7 bases lay outside the gene matches. The CDR3 runs to 14 residues. The CDR3 DNA follows: TGCAGTGCTCGATTGACAGGGGGCATCACTGAAGCTTTCTTT. It translates to CSARLTGGITEAFF.

V is TRBV29-1 and J is TRBJ2-7, with 7 nucleotides matching TRBD1. This CDR3 comprises 12 residues. Germline values: CDR1 SQVTM, CDR2 ANQGSEA. The V and J ends lost 0 bases and 9 bases, in that order; junction bases with no gene match: 5. The CDR3 nucleotides read TGCAGCGTTGAAGAAGCAAGGGGGCCGCAGTACTTC. This codes for CSVEEARGPQYF.

This clonotype has only a few counts. V and J are TRBV9 and TRBJ1-1; D perhaps matches TRBD1 (5 bases). CDR1 is SGDLS, CDR2 YYNGEE, per germline. Trimming left V 0 bases short and J 0 bases short, with 9 bases between. CDR3 length equals 15 residues. The CDR3 here is CASSVVGGVNTEAFF. CDR3 DNA sequence: TGTGCCAGCAGCGTAGTCGGGGGGGTGAACACTGAAGCTTTCTTT.

The sample holds many counts of this clonotype. This sequence joins TRBV5-1 and TRBJ2-7; 10 nucleotides match TRBD2. Per the germline V gene, CDR1 is SGHRS and CDR2 is YFSETQ. The CDR3 totals 15 residues. The trim removed 0 bases at V and 5 bases at J, leaving 5 bases unmatched. The CDR3: CASSLAPSGSNEQYF. DNA for the CDR3: TGCGCCAGCAGCTTGGCCCCTAGCGGGAGCAACGAGCAGTACTTC.

This clonotype appeared many times. J is TRBJ2-5 and V is TRBV20-1, with D tentatively TRBD1 (6 bases). CDR1 is DFQATT and CDR2 is SNEGSKA in the germline V gene (reference sequence). This CDR3 is 14 amino acids long. V was pared by 0 bases and J by 2 bases, with 10 bases between. The CDR3 coding sequence is TGCAGTGCTAGAGAGGGGGCGGCTCAAGAGACCCAGTACTTC. Translating it yields CSAREGAAQETQYF.

This clonotype was counted ten times or more. V usage is TRBV7-8 and J usage is TRBJ2-7; weak D call: TRBD2 (5 bases). The ends were cut back, 1 base at V and 5 bases at J, with 9 bases in the middle. The CDR3 totals 13 residues. Germline loops: CDR1 SGHVS, CDR2 FQNEAQ. The CDR3 bases are TGTGCCAGCAGCTTAGACCGGGAAAACGAGCAGTACTTC. Residues: CASSLDRENEQYF.

This clonotype was recorded at least ten times. The V and J genes are TRBV6-1 and TRBJ1-1, with 10 nucleotides matching TRBD1. The CDR3 has 17 amino acids. Losses at the gene ends were 5 bases for V and 4 bases for J; bases not matched to a gene: 13. Germline loops: CDR1 MNHNS, CDR2 SASEGT. The DNA of the CDR3 is TGTGCCAGCAGTCGAAGAAGGACAGGGGGTCTGATCACTGAAGCTTTCTTT. Translation gives CASSRRRTGGLITEAFF.

This clonotype has a handful of counts. This chain joins TRBV19 and TRBJ1-5; D is perhaps TRBD1 (5 bases). The CDR3 spans 15 residues. Looked up from germline, CDR1 is LNHDA and CDR2 is SQIVND (reference sequence). V lost 2 bases to trimming and J lost 2 bases, with 10 bases between them. CDR3 bases: TGTGCCAGTAGTATATGGGGCCAGGGCAATCAGCCCCAGCATTTT. Translation: CASSIWGQGNQPQHF.

This clonotype was picked up many times. V usage is TRBV19 and J usage is TRBJ1-2; possibly TRBD1 for D (6 bases). This CDR3 has 14 amino acids. Germline V gene lookup returns CDR1 LNHDA and CDR2 SQIVND (reference sequence). V lost 5 bases, J lost 4 bases, and 14 bases lay in between. This CDR3 reads CASSPETGFYGYTF. As DNA, the CDR3 is TGTGCCAGTAGTCCGGAGACAGGTTTCTATGGCTACACCTTC.

Ten or more counts support this clonotype. CDR3 nucleotides: TGCGCCAGCAGCTTAGCTAGCGGGGACCAAGAGACCCAGTACTTC. Translated: CASSLASGDQETQYF. The genes are TRBV5-1 and TRBJ2-5; 9 bases align to TRBD2. CDR3 length: 15 residues. Germline V lookup: CDR1 SGHRS, CDR2 YFSETQ. V lost 2 bases, J lost 0 bases, and 2 bases stayed unmatched.

For the CDR3, the DNA is TGTGCCAGCAGCGTTGCCCTATTAGACAGGGCTGGGGCCAACGTCCTGACTTTC. It codes for CASSVALLDRAGANVLTF. V usage is TRBV9 and J usage is TRBJ2-6, with 7 bases fitting TRBD1. The CDR3 runs to 18 residues. The germline gives CDR1 SGDLS, CDR2 YYNGEE. V shed 2 bases and J 2 bases; nucleotides not matched to a gene: 10.

This clonotype was recorded at least ten times. The gene calls are TRBV6-5 and TRBJ2-7; D ambiguous. CDR1 is MNHEY, CDR2 SVGAGI, per germline. The length of the CDR3 is 14 residues. V was cut by 0 bases and J by 2 bases, with 8 bases left in between. The CDR3 DNA reads as TGTGCCAGCAGTTACTCTCCAGTTCCCTACGAGCAGTACTTC. This codes for CASSYSPVPYEQYF.

This clonotype was picked up many times. CDR3 region: CASSQEAHGLGIRAGELFF. CDR3 DNA: TGCGCCAGCAGCCAAGAAGCCCATGGGTTAGGGATCAGGGCGGGGGAGCTGTTTTTT. The rearrangement joins TRBV4-1 to TRBJ2-2; tentative D call: TRBD1 (5 bases). With 0 bases removed from V and 8 bases from J, the gap between germline ends came to 25 bases. CDR1 and CDR2 from the germline V gene are MGHRA and YSYEKL. CDR3 length: 19 amino acids.

Written as DNA, the CDR3 is TGTGCCAGCAGCCCGACAGGGGCAGACAACTACTATGGCTACACCTTC. Protein product: CASSPTGADNYYGYTF. V usage is TRBV7-3 and J usage is TRBJ1-2; 8 positions match TRBD1. V shed 5 bases, J shed 3 bases, and the junction held 11 bases outside the gene matches. Germline V gene data show CDR1 as SGHTA and CDR2 as FQGTGA. This CDR3 spans 16 amino acids.